This T cell receptor beta chain comes out of a study of vaccination effects on CD4 cells after COVID-19. Broader study findings: Marked clonal contraction was seen late after vaccination (in both infection- and vaccine-induced clones).

Worth noting for this clone: The antigen is undetermined.

Sequencing in the ViraFEST assay came after antigen-specific CD4+ T cells had been expanded with viral peptide pools, which were used to stimulate PBMC. It was after approximately 11 days of culture that CD4+ T cells were isolated. Their SARS-CoV-2 infection, verified by PCR, occurred between March and December 2020. On day 3 and again on day 7, half the medium was replaced with IL-2 medium. The V gene lost 7 bases and the J gene lost 7 bases, with 20 bases spanning the gap. CDR3 size: 13 residues. Germline lookup yields CDR1 SQVTM and CDR2 ANQGSEA. Profiled with immunoSEQ multiplex PCR; TCRdb holds only in-frame clones, not every one. The sample holds fewer than 90,000 clones, under 85% seen once.

The TCR originated in a human donor who had a prior SARS-CoV-2 infection. This specimen consisted of CD4+ T cells from PBMCs cultured with HIV peptides, obtained before COVID-19 vaccination. Subset defined: HIV-1 Nef peptide pool negative control/reference culture. The chain couples TRBV29-1 to TRBJ2-7, with D possibly TRBD2 on 6 matching bases. This CDR3 is CSAKPGLDGEQYF. Written as DNA, the CDR3 is TGCAGCGCCAAACCGGGACTCGACGGGGAGCAGTACTTC.